The 31 T cell receptor beta chains below come from one sample, sequenced in a study of blood T cell repertoires in COVID-19. The method was immunoSEQ multiplex PCR; TCRdb's version includes in-frame clones alone and lacks a portion of them. The table has about 100,000 clones, about four fifths seen once. Sequencing was performed on peripheral blood. The receptor set was obtained from a man aged 60 to 75 with acute or convalescent COVID-19.

V gene TRBV19 combines with J gene TRBJ1-1; D unresolved. V lost 3 bases and J 1 base, leaving 12 bases between the germline ends. Germline V gene data show CDR1 as LNHDA and CDR2 as SQIVND (reference sequence). The CDR3 contains 15 residues. The CDR3 coding sequence is TGTGCCAGTAGTATCCCAACCATAGAGAACACTGAAGCTTTCTTT. This gives the protein CASSIPTIENTEAFF.

CDR3 sequence (DNA): TGTGCCAGTAGTGTAACAGGGTCTCAAGAGACCCAGTACTTC. Protein: CASSVTGSQETQYF. V usage is TRBV19 and J usage is TRBJ2-5, with D possibly matching TRBD1 (6 bases). CDR3 length: 14 residues. The germline gives CDR1 LNHDA, CDR2 SQIVND (reference sequence). V was cut by 5 bases and J by 2 bases, with 12 bases left in between. Drawing the rest from reference TRBV19 and TRBJ2-5, the complete variable domain is DGGITQSPKYLFRKEGQNVTLSCEQNLNHDAMYWYRQDPGQGLRLIYYSQIVNDFQKGDIAEGYSVSREKKESFPLTVTSAQKNPTAFYLCASSVTGSQETQYFGPGTRLLVL.

The rearrangement joins TRBV7-9 to TRBJ1-5, with a weak D call TRBD1 (5 bases). V was clipped by 3 bases and J by 8 bases, with 11 bases between them. The V gene's germline CDR1 is SEHNR and CDR2 FQNEAQ (reference sequence). This CDR3 comprises 13 residues. The CDR3 bases are TGTGCCAGCAGCTTTGGGGGGTGGGAGCCCCAGCATTTT. Its protein product is CASSFGGWEPQHF.

The J gene is TRBJ2-5, the V gene TRBV9; the match to TRBD1 covers 10 bases. This CDR3 is built from 15 residues. J was trimmed by 3 bases and V by 0 bases; bases with no gene match: 2. CDR1 is SGDLS, CDR2 YYNGEE, per germline. CDR3 nucleotides: TGTGCCAGCAGCGTAGAGGACAGGGGGGAAGAGACCCAGTACTTC. It translates to CASSVEDRGEETQYF.

This clone occurred once. The chain carries TRBV7-9 and TRBJ1-1; no clear D gene. The V gene's germline CDR1 is SEHNR and CDR2 FQNEAQ (reference sequence). This CDR3 comprises 11 residues. The V end was cut by 6 bases, the J end by 8 bases, with 10 bases between. The CDR3 spells CASSPYSEAFF. The CDR3 region has the DNA TGTGCCAGCAGTCCATACTCAGAAGCTTTCTTT.

This clone was detected only once. The genes are TRBV18 and TRBJ1-1; 8 nucleotides line up with TRBD1. Per germline, CDR1 KGHSH and CDR2 LQKENI. CDR3 length: 11 amino acids. With V trimmed by 2 bases and J by 11 bases, 1 base remained unmatched. The DNA for the CDR3 is TGTGCCAGCTCACCAAGGGACAGGGCTTTCTTT. The encoded protein is CASSPRDRAFF.

The chain joins TRBV5-6 to TRBJ2-1; D is perhaps TRBD1 (6 bases). V was cut by 5 bases and J by 10 bases, with 13 bases left in between. This CDR3 has 12 residues. The V gene's germline CDR1 is SGHDT and CDR2 YYEEEE. The CDR3 region has the DNA TGTGCCAGCAGTAGGGACACCAACGAGCAGTTCTTC. Its protein product is CASSRDTNEQFF.

The chain uses TRBV11-2 and TRBJ1-2; TRBD1 matches 12 bases. The CDR3 length is 16 residues. Trimming removed 1 base from V and 8 bases from J; junction bases left unmatched: 8. Germline V gene data show CDR1 as SGHAT and CDR2 as FQNNGV. The CDR3 protein is CASSLGGTGGAWGYTF. As DNA, the CDR3 is TGTGCCAGCAGCTTAGGCGGGACAGGGGGCGCGTGGGGCTACACCTTC.

DNA of the CDR3: TGTGCCAGCAGCATCTATGGCAATCAGCCCCAGCATTTT. It encodes CASSIYGNQPQHF. This chain joins TRBV3-1 (or the pseudogene TRBV3-2) and TRBJ1-5; D not certain. CDR1 is LGHDT and CDR2 is YNNKEL in the germline V gene (reference sequence). This CDR3 contains 13 residues. Trimming left V 5 bases short and J 2 bases short, with 7 bases between.

This chain joins TRBV2 and TRBJ2-2, with TRBD1 matching over 9 bases. Germline CDR1 is SNHLY and CDR2 is FYNNEI. The CDR3 is 15 amino acids. The V segment lost 6 bases and the J segment 8 bases; nucleotides outside the gene matches: 10. The chain's CDR3 is CASRIKGQGEGELFF. The CDR3 coding sequence is TGTGCCAGCAGAATCAAGGGACAGGGTGAGGGGGAGCTGTTTTTT.

The CDR3 coding sequence is TGTGCCAGCAGCCGAATATTAGGAGGACACACCGGGGAGCTGTTTTTT. Amino acids: CASSRILGGHTGELFF. The chain links TRBV11-3 to TRBJ2-2, with D possibly matching TRBD2 (5 bases). The CDR3 sequence is 16 residues long. V shed 5 bases and J shed 3 bases, with 16 bases lying between them. Germline-derived CDR1 and CDR2 are SGHNT and YENEEA.

The chain employs TRBV12-3 or TRBV12-4 and TRBJ1-4; D is uncertain. V dropped 8 bases and J dropped 4 bases, with 5 bases sitting between them. This CDR3 has 11 amino acids. CDR3 bases: TGTGCCAGCTCATTTAATGAAAAACTGTTTTTT. Translating gives CASSFNEKLFF.

The J gene is TRBJ2-7, the V gene TRBV4-1, with D perhaps matching TRBD2 (5 bases). The CDR3 covers 19 residues. CDR1 and CDR2 from the germline V gene are MGHRA and YSYEKL. Trimming removed 1 base at V and 0 bases at J, with 22 bases between. In DNA, the CDR3 is TGCGCCAGCAGCCAAGGACGAGGCCTTGGCGGGCTATCCTCCTACGAGCAGTACTTC. Residues: CASSQGRGLGGLSSYEQYF.

The rearrangement links TRBV18 to TRBJ1-6, with 9 bases matching TRBD1. Germline-derived CDR1 and CDR2 are KGHSH and LQKENI. With V trimmed by 2 bases and J by 9 bases, 11 bases remained unmatched. The CDR3 consists of 17 residues. The CDR3 loop is CASSPATGGAGSSPLHF. The DNA for the CDR3 is TGTGCCAGCTCACCAGCAACAGGGGGCGCAGGGTCTTCACCCCTCCACTTT.

J is TRBJ2-3 and V is TRBV18; 8 bases are shared with TRBD1. The germline V gene encodes CDR1 KGHSH and CDR2 LQKENI. The CDR3 covers 16 residues. The trim removed 5 bases at V and 1 base at J, leaving 8 bases unmatched. The CDR3 nucleotides are TGTGCCAGCTCAAACCTACCGGGACAGGGCACAGATACGCAGTATTTT. Its protein product is CASSNLPGQGTDTQYF.

This sequence joins TRBV29-1 and TRBJ2-3; D remains unclear. V lost 0 bases and J 0 bases, leaving 4 bases between the germline ends. The V gene's germline CDR1 is SQVTM and CDR2 ANQGSEA. This CDR3 comprises 13 residues. CDR3 nucleotide sequence: TGCAGCGTTGAAGAGACAAGCACAGATACGCAGTATTTT. This gives the protein CSVEETSTDTQYF.

V and J are TRBV27 and TRBJ2-1; 8 nucleotides agree with TRBD2. Trimming cost V 1 base and J 5 bases; bases outside gene matches: 7. CDR1 is MNHEY and CDR2 is SMNVEV in the germline V gene (reference sequence). The CDR3 covers 16 residues. This CDR3 is CASSLFIAGPHNEQFF. In DNA, the CDR3 is TGTGCCAGCAGTTTATTTATAGCGGGACCACACAATGAGCAGTTCTTC.

The J gene is TRBJ2-5, the V gene TRBV11-2, with D tentatively TRBD2 (6 bases). The CDR3 runs 14 residues. Looked up from germline, CDR1 is SGHAT and CDR2 is FQNNGV. V was shortened by 2 bases and J by 4 bases, with 11 bases between the two germline ends. CDR3 residues: CASSLFWGGETQYF. Here the CDR3 DNA reads TGTGCCAGCAGCTTATTCTGGGGAGGAGAGACCCAGTACTTC.

The V and J genes are TRBV14 and TRBJ1-1, with D perhaps TRBD1 (6 bases). This CDR3 has 13 residues. Between the trimmed V and J ends, which lost 5 bases and 4 bases, there was a span of 11 bases. The germline V gene encodes CDR1 SGHDN and CDR2 FVKESK. CDR3 in amino acids: CASSNRRGTEAFF. In nucleotides, the CDR3 is TGTGCCAGCAGCAATCGCAGGGGCACTGAAGCTTTCTTT.

This clone was detected only once. This chain links TRBV2 with TRBJ2-7; possible D gene TRBD1, 6 bases. CDR3 size: 11 residues. In germline, CDR1 is SNHLY, CDR2 FYNNEI. The ends were cut back, 10 bases at V and 3 bases at J, with 10 bases in the middle. In nucleotides, the CDR3 is TGTGCCATAAACAGGGACTACGAGCAGTACTTC. Protein sequence: CAINRDYEQYF.

The genes are TRBV5-1 and TRBJ2-3, with 9 bases fitting TRBD2. V shed 4 bases and J 5 bases; nucleotides not matched to a gene: 11. Germline V gene sequence: CDR1 SGHRS, CDR2 YFSETQ. CDR3 length: 16 residues. The CDR3: CASSPLPSGTGDTQYF. CDR3 in DNA: TGCGCCAGCAGCCCCCTGCCTAGCGGGACGGGAGATACGCAGTATTTT.

CDR3 sequence (DNA): TGTGCCAGCAGCTTATACGGGGACTCCTACAATGAGCAGTTCTTC. The encoded protein is CASSLYGDSYNEQFF. The J gene is TRBJ2-1, the V gene TRBV7-6, with D possibly TRBD2 on 5 matching bases. With 2 bases removed from V and 0 bases from J, the gap between germline ends came to 8 bases. Per the germline V gene, CDR1 is SGHVS and CDR2 is FNYEAQ. The length of the CDR3 is 15 residues. Full variable domain (rest looked up from reference TRBV7-6 and TRBJ2-1): GAGVSQSPRYKVTKRGQDVALRCDPISGHVSLYWYRQALGQGPEFLTYFNYEAQQDKSGLPNDRFSAERPEGSISTLTIQRTEQRDSAMYRCASSLYGDSYNEQFFGPGTRLTVL.

This clone has a single count. This chain joins TRBV2 and TRBJ2-7, with 7 nucleotides matching TRBD2. The germline V gene encodes CDR1 SNHLY and CDR2 FYNNEI. The V gene end was trimmed by 11 bases and the J gene end by 1 base; junction bases not matched to a gene: 8. This CDR3 region has 13 residues. The CDR3 is CASLGGRSYEQYF. In DNA form, the CDR3 reads TGTGCCTCGTTGGGGGGGAGGTCCTACGAGCAGTACTTC.

The rearrangement joins TRBV19 to TRBJ2-7, with TRBD1 matching over 10 bases. Looked up from germline, CDR1 is LNHDA and CDR2 is SQIVND (reference sequence). Trimming cost V 5 bases and J 2 bases; bases outside gene matches: 6. The CDR3 has 15 amino acids. The CDR3 nucleotides are TGTGCCAGTAGTGAGCGACAGGGGGCCCCCTACGAGCAGTACGTC. Translation: CASSERQGAPYEQYV.

This chain uses TRBV27 with TRBJ2-6; D perhaps matches TRBD2 (7 bases). Germline-derived CDR1 and CDR2 are MNHEY and SMNVEV (reference sequence). CDR3 length equals 16 residues. V lost 6 bases, J lost 1 base, and 13 bases lay in between. The CDR3 loop reads CASRRGGTSGANVLTF. In nucleotides, the CDR3 is TGTGCCAGCAGGAGGGGGGGTACTTCTGGGGCCAACGTCCTGACTTTC.

This clone was seen a few times. This chain connects TRBV5-1 to TRBJ1-5; D may be TRBD1 (6 bases). The CDR3 runs to 14 residues. Trimming stripped 5 bases from V and 2 bases from J, with 11 bases between. The germline gives CDR1 SGHRS, CDR2 YFSETQ. CDR3 nucleotide sequence: TGCGCCAGCAGTACGGACAGTGGCAATCAGCCCCAGCATTTT. It yields the protein CASSTDSGNQPQHF.

The J gene is TRBJ1-1, the V gene TRBV5-1; TRBD1 aligns across 11 bases. There are 15 residues in the CDR3. J was trimmed by 6 bases and V by 1 base; bases with no gene match: 5. Germline V CDR1 and CDR2: SGHRS, YFSETQ. The CDR3 is CASSLPGQGEAEAFF. CDR3 in DNA: TGCGCCAGCAGCTTGCCGGGACAGGGGGAGGCTGAAGCTTTCTTT.

The V and J genes are TRBV2 and TRBJ2-3, with D unclear. Germline CDR1 and CDR2: SNHLY and FYNNEI. V lost 3 bases and J lost 0, with 7 bases in between. This CDR3 is 14 amino acids long. The CDR3 sequence is CASSDRISTDTQYF. The CDR3 DNA is TGTGCCAGCAGTGACAGGATAAGCACAGATACGCAGTATTTT.

The chain joins TRBV4-1 to TRBJ2-1, with TRBD2 matching 11 bases. Germline CDR1 MGHRA, CDR2 YSYEKL. The CDR3 length is 16 residues. The V and J ends lost 4 bases and 5 bases, in that order; junction bases with no gene match: 7. The CDR3 DNA is TGCGCCAGCAGCCCCCAGAGTAGCGGGAGGGACAATGAGCAGTTCTTC. It is translated as CASSPQSSGRDNEQFF.

The V and J genes are TRBV7-9 and TRBJ1-2, with D possibly matching TRBD1 (6 bases). The CDR3 is 13 amino acids. V lost 1 base and J lost 8, with 11 bases in between. The germline gives CDR1 SEHNR, CDR2 FQNEAQ (reference sequence). CDR3 in amino acids: CASSLDRVEGYTF. As DNA, the CDR3 is TGTGCCAGCAGCTTAGACAGGGTTGAGGGCTACACCTTC.

This CDR3 is CASSPEAGSSGTQYF. CDR3 in DNA: TGCGCCAGCAGCCCGGAGGCGGGGTCCTCTGGGACCCAGTACTTC. The chain carries TRBV5-1 and TRBJ2-5; possible D gene TRBD2, 6 bases. Germline CDR1 and CDR2: SGHRS and YFSETQ. Between the trimmed V and J ends, which lost 4 bases and 7 bases, there was a span of 20 bases. There are 15 residues in the CDR3.